The rows below give T cell receptor beta chains drawn from one sample of a study of blood T cell repertoires in COVID-19. This table comes from immunoSEQ multiplex PCR, and its TCRdb copy is limited to in-frame clones, with some not included. The profile shows roughly 170,000 clones, around 83% of them singletons. The sequenced material came from peripheral blood. The receptors originated from a woman aged 50 to 60 with COVID-19, enrolled during active disease. The CDR3 runs from the conserved cysteine through the conserved F or W. A D gene is named only where the DNA matches it firmly. The size field is filled for only some rows; it gives once, few, many or a size class.

TRBD1	TRBV18	TRBJ1-6	-	CASSTGQGNHSPLHF	TGTGCCAGCTCAACGGGACAGGGTAATCATTCACCCCTCCACTTT
TRBD2	TRBV7-9	TRBJ2-5	-	CASSTGTSGGETQYF	TGTGCCAGCAGCACCGGGACTAGCGGGGGGGAGACCCAGTACTTC
-	TRBV15	TRBJ2-3	-	CATSRQGTDTQYF	TGTGCCACCAGCAGACAGGGGACAGATACGCAGTATTTT
-	TRBV5-1	TRBJ2-7	-	CASNQGNGYEQYF	TGCGCCAGCAACCAGGGAAATGGCTACGAGCAGTACTTC
-	TRBV18	TRBJ1-1	-	CASSIRWAEAFF	TGTGCCAGCTCAATCAGGTGGGCTGAAGCTTTCTTT
TRBD1	TRBV6-2/TRBV6-3	TRBJ1-1	-	CASSYFGQGPLNTEAFF	TGTGCCAGCAGTTATTTTGGACAGGGGCCCTTGAACACTGAAGCTTTCTTT
TRBD2	TRBV5-1	TRBJ2-7	-	CASSPPSGGSDEQYF	TGCGCCAGCAGCCCCCCTAGCGGGGGGTCTGACGAGCAGTACTTC
-	TRBV6-4	TRBJ1-3	few	CASSEDFGGAGNTIYF	TGTGCCAGCAGTGAGGATTTCGGGGGGGCCGGAAACACCATATATTTT
TRBD1	TRBV27	TRBJ2-4	-	CASSPPGTGGNIQYF	TGTGCCAGCAGCCCCCCCGGGACAGGGGGAAACATTCAGTACTTC
-	TRBV19	TRBJ1-4	-	CASTETAQGEKLFF	TGTGCCAGTACGGAAACTGCCCAGGGGGAAAAACTGTTTTTT
-	TRBV30	TRBJ1-4	-	CAWSPMGGINEKLFF	TGTGCCTGGAGTCCGATGGGGGGAATAAATGAAAAACTGTTTTTT
-	TRBV11-2	TRBJ2-2	-	CASSRLTGRRTGELFF	TGTGCCAGCAGCCGTTTGACAGGGAGGAGGACCGGGGAGCTGTTTTTT
TRBD1	TRBV6-5	TRBJ2-7	-	CASSLFDRGPYEQYF	TGTGCCAGCAGTTTGTTCGACAGGGGGCCCTACGAGCAGTACTTC
TRBD2	TRBV27	TRBJ2-1	once	CASSPDLGGAYNEQFF	TGTGCCAGCAGTCCGGACCTTGGGGGGGCCTACAATGAGCAGTTCTTC
-	TRBV10-3	TRBJ1-1	-	CAISDSGVNTEAFF	TGTGCCATCAGTGATTCAGGGGTGAACACTGAAGCTTTCTTT
-	TRBV28	TRBJ1-5	-	CASDWGGRNQPQHF	TGTGCCAGCGATTGGGGGGGACGCAATCAGCCCCAGCATTTT
-	TRBV12-5	TRBJ1-4	-	CASGFNGGSGEKLFF	TGTGCTAGTGGTTTCAATGGAGGGTCGGGCGAAAAACTGTTTTTT
-	TRBV11-2	TRBJ2-3	few	CASSGRTGKPTDTQYF	TGTGCCAGCAGCGGGCGAACCGGGAAACCCACAGATACGCAGTATTTT
-	TRBV30	TRBJ1-1	-	CAWSTRHEAFF	TGTGCCTGGAGCACGAGGCATGAAGCTTTCTTT
-	TRBV4-1	TRBJ1-2	-	CASSQEGGGLGSYGYTF	TGCGCCAGCAGCCAAGAAGGTGGGGGACTTGGGAGCTATGGCTACACCTTC
-	TRBV7-8	TRBJ2-3	-	CASSYRAFRDTQYF	TGTGCCAGCAGCTACAGGGCATTCCGAGATACGCAGTATTTT
TRBD2	TRBV3-1/TRBV3-2	TRBJ2-1	few	CASSLGLAGPYNEQFF	TGTGCCAGCAGCCTCGGACTAGCGGGGCCTTACAATGAGCAGTTCTTC
-	TRBV7-2	TRBJ1-1	once	CASSLEPPGNRRTEAFF	TGTGCCAGCAGCTTGGAGCCGCCGGGGAATAGAAGGACTGAAGCTTTCTTT
TRBD1	TRBV4-1	TRBJ2-5	-	CASSQGRGLRQETQYF	TGCGCCAGCAGCCAAGGCAGGGGGCTACGCCAAGAGACCCAGTACTTC
TRBD1	TRBV4-1	TRBJ2-5	-	CASSQEVRGHQETQYF	TGCGCCAGCAGCCAAGAGGTGAGGGGGCACCAAGAGACCCAGTACTTC
TRBD2	TRBV29-1	TRBJ2-3	-	CSVELRLAGGSTDTQYF	TGCAGCGTTGAACTCCGACTAGCGGGGGGAAGCACAGATACGCAGTATTTT
-	TRBV11-2	TRBJ2-7	-	CASSLAVSSVSEQYF	TGTGCCAGCAGCTTAGCGGTTAGTTCCGTCTCCGAGCAGTACTTC
TRBD1	TRBV7-9	TRBJ1-1	-	CASSYRGQGAEAFF	TGTGCCAGCAGTTACAGGGGGCAAGGGGCTGAAGCTTTCTTT
TRBD2	TRBV10-3	TRBJ2-1	-	CAISGQTGSSGGSGNEQFF	TGTGCCATCAGTGGGCAAACCGGGAGTAGCGGGGGGTCGGGCAATGAGCAGTTCTTC
TRBD2	TRBV10-1	TRBJ2-2	-	CASSGGGGAGELFF	TGCGCCAGCAGTGGAGGCGGGGGGGCCGGGGAGCTGTTTTTT
-	TRBV7-9	TRBJ2-7	-	CAWGPGSYEQYF	TGTGCCTGGGGGCCCGGGTCCTACGAGCAGTACTTC
-	TRBV20-1	TRBJ1-2	-	CSPRSDYGYTF	TGCAGTCCACGTTCAGATTATGGCTACACCTTC
-	TRBV28	TRBJ1-1	-	CASITFEDTEAFF	TGTGCCAGCATTACCTTTGAGGACACTGAAGCTTTCTTT
-	TRBV4-2	TRBJ2-3	-	CASSQGGAGEGDTQYF	TGTGCCAGCAGCCAAGGGGGGGCGGGGGAAGGAGATACGCAGTATTTT
TRBD2	TRBV3-1/TRBV3-2	TRBJ2-7	-	CASSQAVPGGVYEQYF	TGTGCCAGCAGCCAAGCAGTCCCGGGGGGTGTTTACGAGCAGTACTTC
-	TRBV10-3	TRBJ1-2	-	CAISERGPGRNGYTF	TGTGCCATCAGTGAGAGGGGCCCAGGTCGCAATGGCTACACCTTC
-	TRBV27	TRBJ1-2	-	CASNPGGGSANYGYTF	TGTGCCAGCAATCCGGGGGGGGGATCTGCTAACTATGGCTACACCTTC
-	TRBV12-3/TRBV12-4	TRBJ2-6	-	CASSLLDTVTF	TGTGCCAGCAGTTTATTGGACACGGTGACTTTC
-	TRBV5-4	TRBJ2-5	few	CASSLDSRETQYF	TGTGCCAGCAGTTTGGACAGCCGGGAGACCCAGTACTTC
-	TRBV7-8	TRBJ2-7	once	CASSGRGRGSSYEQYF	TGTGCCAGCAGCGGGCGGGGGAGGGGGAGCTCCTACGAGCAGTACTTC
TRBD1	TRBV29-1	TRBJ1-1	-	CSAGKGQRNMNTEAFF	TGCAGCGCCGGAAAGGGACAGAGAAACATGAACACTGAAGCTTTCTTT
-	TRBV3-1/TRBV3-2	TRBJ2-4	-	CASSPLTSNGDIQYF	TGTGCCAGCAGCCCCCTGACTAGTAATGGGGACATTCAGTACTTC
-	TRBV4-3	TRBJ1-1	-	CASSQIPESMNTEAFF	TGCGCCAGCAGCCAAATTCCCGAGAGCATGAACACTGAAGCTTTCTTT
-	TRBV11-2	TRBJ1-5	-	CASSLAGSNQPQHF	TGTGCCAGCAGCTTGGCAGGGAGCAATCAGCCCCAGCATTTT
TRBD1	TRBV2	TRBJ1-3	-	CASSEQGGSSGNTIYF	TGTGCCAGCAGTGAGCAGGGGGGAAGCTCTGGAAACACCATATATTTT
TRBD1	TRBV15	TRBJ1-4	-	CATNRDRARFEKLFF	TGTGCCACCAACCGGGACAGGGCACGTTTTGAAAAACTGTTTTTT
-	TRBV14	TRBJ1-1	-	CASSFGERGTEAFF	TGTGCCAGCAGCTTCGGTGAGCGGGGCACTGAAGCTTTCTTT
-	TRBV10-2	TRBJ1-2	-	CASSESPAGGYTF	TGCGCCAGCAGTGAGTCCCCGGCGGGTGGCTACACCTTC
-	TRBV5-6	TRBJ2-2	-	CASSARPGTGELFF	TGTGCCAGCAGCGCCCGGCCGGGGACCGGGGAGCTGTTTTTT